The rows below give T cell receptor beta chains drawn from one sample of a study of blood T cell repertoires in COVID-19. Sequencing used immunoSEQ multiplex PCR; TCRdb keeps in-frame clones, though not all of them. The repertoire holds around 220,000 clones, with 87% as singletons. The specimen was PBMCs or T cells enriched from blood (not recorded which). The receptor source for this set is a woman in her 30s with acute COVID-19. Each CDR3 is given with its conserved first and last residue. The D gene is left open where the match is weak. Expanded clones are given a class, and other clones once, few, many or no size at all.

d_call	v_call	clone_size	j_call	cdr3_nt	cdr3_aa
NA	TRBV6-5	NA	TRBJ1-2	TGTGCCAGCAGCCAGGGTCCCTATGGCTACACCTTC	CASSQGPYGYTF
TRBD2	TRBV2	NA	TRBJ2-3	TGTGCCAGCAGTCCCGTGCGGGGGAGCGGGGGGCGCACAGATACGCAGTATTTT	CASSPVRGSGGRTDTQYF
NA	TRBV27	once	TRBJ2-7	TGTGCCAGCAGTTTTGGTTTTACACCTAGCTCCTACGAGCAGTACTTC	CASSFGFTPSSYEQYF
NA	TRBV15	few	TRBJ2-1	TGTGCCACCAGCAGAGATTTAATGAGCTCCTACAATGAGCAGTTCTTC	CATSRDLMSSYNEQFF
TRBD1	TRBV7-9	NA	TRBJ2-7	TGTGCCAGCAGTTGGACCGACAGGGACGAGCAGTACTTC	CASSWTDRDEQYF
TRBD1	TRBV10-2	NA	TRBJ1-5	TGCGCCAGCAGTACTGGGACAGTAAAGATTCAGCCCCAGCATTTT	CASSTGTVKIQPQHF
NA	TRBV24-1	NA	TRBJ1-5	TGTGCCACCAGTGATCTTACGGGACTGACTCGGCATTTT	CATSDLTGLTRHF
NA	TRBV12-3/TRBV12-4	NA	TRBJ1-2	TGTGCCATAGGGGGTAGCTATGGCTACACCTTC	CAIGGSYGYTF
NA	TRBV11-2	NA	TRBJ2-1	TGTGCCAGCAGCTTATATCACAGCTCCTACAATGAGCAGTTCTTC	CASSLYHSSYNEQFF
NA	TRBV6-5	NA	TRBJ1-4	TGTGCCAGCAGTCATGGGAGGGCGAATAATGAAAAACTGTTTTTT	CASSHGRANNEKLFF
NA	TRBV29-1	NA	TRBJ2-1	TGCAGCGTTCGGGACACCGGACTTTACAATGAGCAGTTCTTC	CSVRDTGLYNEQFF
TRBD1	TRBV28	few	TRBJ1-5	TGTGCCAGCAGTCTCGGACAGGGAGGCAATCAGCCCCAGCATTTT	CASSLGQGGNQPQHF
NA	TRBV18	NA	TRBJ1-4	TGTGCCAGCTCACCGTTGACAGGTGCAACTAATGAAAAACTGTTTTTT	CASSPLTGATNEKLFF
TRBD1	TRBV7-2	NA	TRBJ1-1	TGTGCCAGCAGCTTACATGCGACAGGGGAGTTCACTGAAGCTTTCTTT	CASSLHATGEFTEAFF
NA	TRBV15	NA	TRBJ2-5	TGTGCCACCCGCGTAGCTGAGAGGGCAAAGACCCAGTACTTC	CATRVAERAKTQYF
NA	TRBV7-9	NA	TRBJ1-6	TGTGCCAGCAACTTAGTCGGGTATGGTTCACCCCTCCACTTT	CASNLVGYGSPLHF
NA	TRBV3-1/TRBV3-2	NA	TRBJ1-1	TGTGCCAGCTCCCGAGGAGGGGCCCACACGAGCACTGAAGCTTTCTTT	CASSRGGAHTSTEAFF
NA	TRBV2	once	TRBJ1-2	TGTGCCACCCCGGGGGGGGAGTATGGCTACACCTTC	CATPGGEYGYTF
NA	TRBV7-9	NA	TRBJ1-2	TGTGCCAGCAGCTTAGCCGCGAGCCATAACTATGGCTACACCTTC	CASSLAASHNYGYTF
TRBD1	TRBV14	NA	TRBJ1-4	TGTGCCAGCAGCCTTGACAGGGGGACTAATGAAAAACTGTTTTTT	CASSLDRGTNEKLFF
TRBD1	TRBV5-4	NA	TRBJ1-1	TGTGCCAGCAGCTTGGCAGGGGGGTTCCCTGAAGCTTTCTTT	CASSLAGGFPEAFF